Described below is a single T cell receptor beta chain sequence and its context. This clonotype was seen ten or more times. Its target antigen remains unknown. Base qualities are not at hand, and no much larger clone is one base apart. Library creation used RACE. Sequencing instrument: NextSeq 500. During library preparation, unique molecular identifiers were attached to individual cDNA molecules so that TCRs could be counted quantitatively and reproducibly. From each blood RNA sample, both TCR alpha and TCR beta chains were sequenced. Under the source paper's analysis protocol: Samples had a median of roughly 98,000 TCRs, with a range from roughly 23,224 to 750,000. V, J and CDR3 annotation of the TCR reads was performed with the Decombinator software suite. For PS versus PT1 abundance plots, all samples were subsampled to the same number of TCRs (28,000). Expanded TCRs were defined as absent before sensitization and observed at least eight times at the 2-week time point. The public reads were quality trimmed at Q25 with fastp and then assembled into clones with MiXCR by TCRdb, keeping productive beta chains. Every entry covers one CDR3 protein and lists the most common genes and DNA from its rows. TCRdb's processing, not the study's, gives the V and J calls here. The sample table shows about 90,000 distinct CDR3 sequences, and about 9% are seen once. The top ten constitute just over 2.5% of the sample.

The sample comes from a study of human T cells and chemical hapten exposure (dated by TCRdb to the early 2020s). In terms of the full investigation: For sensitization, 2% DPC in acetone was applied to a roughly 2 cm by roughly 2 cm area of upper inner arm skin. For TCR sequencing, blood came from over 25 alopecia patients at anywhere from one to four time points (pre-sensitization, 2, 6 and 24 weeks). The patient cohort, mostly female, included alopecia areata with under or over 50% scalp involvement, alopecia totalis and alopecia universalis. Weekly therapeutic DPC doses were additionally applied to the scalp of patients throughout the approximately 24-week study period. Patient blood was sampled pre-sensitization (week 0) and at 2, 6 and about 24 weeks after DPC sensitization. The libraries were sequenced as a pool, and the TCR yield per sample differed mostly because of small variations in library volumes within the pool. Patch tests used Finn chambers with 0.01% DPC on the upper back, scored after 6 days by International Contact Dermatitis Research Group standards. In alopecia patients, the study followed how the peripheral blood TCR repertoire changed in vivo over primary and secondary sensitization to diphenylcyclopropenone (DPC), a hapten.

Broad study findings and their caveats: Expanded TCRs formed significantly more large CDR3 similarity clusters than pre-sensitization or healthy control sets, consistent with antigen-driven responses. Repeated subsampling changed both the strength of the expansion versus patch-test correlation and the threshold at which the correlation became significant. DPC sensitization did not change the number of TCRs with a frequency above 1 in 1000, and there was no evidence of changes in global repertoire structure. The number of PT1 expanded TCRs positively correlated with patch test score, significant at thresholds 8, 16 and 32 but not 4. Because every patient had alopecia, a presumed autoimmune disease, the patients' immune response might differ from that of healthy individuals.

In light of the paper, this sample's time point label describes: pre-sensitization, week 0. What the treatment or condition label conveys for this sample: therapeutic diphenylcyclopropenone sensitization with weekly scalp DPC. At each patch-test visit, blood was drawn before the patch test was applied. Patients were considered eligible if aged 18 to 70, diagnosed with alopecia and deemed suitable for DPC therapy, and patients were excluded if pregnant. Total RNA was extracted from unfractionated whole blood that had been collected in Tempus Blood RNA tubes. Sample: whole blood, taken in connection with sensitization to the hapten diphenylcyclopropenone (DPC). The receptor's source is a middle-aged man with alopecia areata. Some clones in this sample may be carry-over from other donors' samples.

The CDR3 reads CASRTTGTWNSPLHF. The sequenced DNA: TGTGCCAGCAGAACCACCGGGACGTGGAATTCACCCCTCCACTTT. The chain uses TRBV6-5 and TRBJ1-6; the best D guess is TRBD1, with 5 bases matching. Taken from cysteine to phenylalanine, the CDR3 has 15 residues. Just CDR3 DNA is preserved here, 45 bases in frame from base 1. Based on the germline V gene, the CDR1 and CDR2 sequences are MNHEY and SVGAGI. V is cut by 6 bases and J by 7 bases, and the space between the germline ends is 16 bases.